A selection of T cell receptor beta chains follows, all from one sample in a study of shared clonotypes between healthy human individuals. TCRdb's table, derived via immunoSEQ multiplex PCR, lists solely in-frame clones and lacks some. The table lists 2,500,000 or so clones, approximately 93% of them singletons. The sample taken for sequencing was naive CD4+ T cells from PBMCs. The receptors were sampled from a young man in good health. Some clones in this sample may be carry-over from other donors' samples. The CDR3 runs from the conserved cysteine through the conserved F or W. D genes are given only for firm matches. The size of a clone is reported for some rows only, either as once, few or many, or as a class for expanded clones.

V gene	clone size	D gene	J gene	CDR3 DNA	CDR3 protein
TRBV7-3	NA	NA	TRBJ2-1	TGTGCCAGCAGCTTATTGGGGTCCTCCTACAATGAGCAGTTCTTC	CASSLLGSSYNEQFF
TRBV6-4	NA	NA	TRBJ1-1	TGTGCCAGCAGGGCTTCCCTGAACACTGAAGCTTTCTTT	CASRASLNTEAFF
TRBV6-5	NA	NA	TRBJ1-2	TGTGCCAGCAGTTATGGGCGAGGCACTAACTATGGCTACACCTTC	CASSYGRGTNYGYTF
TRBV5-1	once	TRBD2	TRBJ2-1	TGCGCCAGCAGCTTTTTGGCGTACGACTACCTAGCGACTAGCCACAATGAGCAGTTCTTC	CASSFLAYDYLATSHNEQFF
TRBV4-3	NA	TRBD2	TRBJ2-7	TGCGCCAGCAGCCAAGAAGCGGGGGTAGGGTACGAGCAGTACTTC	CASSQEAGVGYEQYF
TRBV10-3	NA	TRBD1	TRBJ1-1	TGTGCCATCAGCCAAGCACAGGGGAATGCTTTCTTT	CAISQAQGNAFF
TRBV6-1	once	NA	TRBJ1-3	TGTGCCAGCAGTGAAGCGCGCCTGGGAGGGACTGGAAACACCATATATTTT	CASSEARLGGTGNTIYF
TRBV7-9	NA	NA	TRBJ2-7	TGTGCCAGCAGCTTAGAGCAAGGGAGCTCCTACGAGCAGTACTTC	CASSLEQGSSYEQYF
TRBV5-1	NA	NA	TRBJ1-3	TGCGCCAGCAGCTTGAGTTCTCTCTCTGGAAACACCATATATTTT	CASSLSSLSGNTIYF
TRBV4-2	once	NA	TRBJ1-6	TGTGCCAGCAGGAGGGAGGGGTTTGATTCACCCCTCCACTTT	CASRREGFDSPLHF
TRBV7-3	few	NA	TRBJ1-1	TGTGCCAGCAGCTTAACTACACAGTTAAGAGCTTTCTTT	CASSLTTQLRAFF
TRBV27	NA	NA	TRBJ1-1	TGTGCCCGCCCCAAGGGGGAGATGAACACTGAAGCTTTCTTT	CARPKGEMNTEAFF
TRBV6-5	NA	NA	TRBJ2-2	TGTGCCAGCAGCCCCTTTGAGCCCGTCGGGGAGCTGTTTTTT	CASSPFEPVGELFF
TRBV11-1	NA	TRBD2	TRBJ2-1	TGTGCCAGCAGCCCGACTAGCGGCAGCTCCTACAATGAGCAGTTCTTC	CASSPTSGSSYNEQFF
TRBV7-8	NA	NA	TRBJ2-1	TGTGCCAGCAGCTTAGTAAGACCTAGTTGGCAGTTCTTC	CASSLVRPSWQFF
TRBV28	NA	NA	TRBJ1-1	TGTGCCAGCAGTTTATTCGCGACAGGAAACACTGAAGCTTTCTTT	CASSLFATGNTEAFF
TRBV11-2	once	NA	TRBJ2-1	TGTGCCAGCAGTCAGGTCACCACCTACAATGAGCAGTTCTTC	CASSQVTTYNEQFF
TRBV7-8	once	TRBD1	TRBJ1-2	TGTGCCAGCAGCTTAGCACACCGGAGAACAGGGGGCTTGGGTGGCTACACCTTC	CASSLAHRRTGGLGGYTF
TRBV11-2	NA	TRBD1	TRBJ1-2	TGTGCCAGCAGCCTGGGACAGATCTATGGCTACACCTTC	CASSLGQIYGYTF
TRBV18	NA	NA	TRBJ2-1	TGTGCCAGCTCACCACGGCGGGATCGCGACAATGAGCAGTTCTTC	CASSPRRDRDNEQFF
TRBV16	few	NA	TRBJ2-2	TGTGCCAGCAGCCTCACCGGGGAGCTGTTTTTT	CASSLTGELFF
TRBV7-8	NA	NA	TRBJ1-3	TGTGCCAGCAGCTTACCTCTCACCGGGTGGAGATCTTCATCTGGAAACACCATATATTTT	CASSLPLTGWRSSSGNTIYF
TRBV7-3	NA	TRBD1	TRBJ2-5	TGTGCCAGCAGCCCCGGACAGGGAGAGACCCAGTACTTC	CASSPGQGETQYF
TRBV6-5	NA	NA	TRBJ1-2	TGTGCCAGCAGTTACTTGTTGACGGATAACTATGGCTACACCTTC	CASSYLLTDNYGYTF
TRBV2	NA	TRBD1	TRBJ1-5	TGTGCCAGCAGTCAAGACAGGGTTAGCAATCAGCCCCAGCATTTT	CASSQDRVSNQPQHF
TRBV7-2	few	NA	TRBJ1-3	TGTGCCAGCAGCCCGACAGGAATCGGAAACACCATATATTTT	CASSPTGIGNTIYF
TRBV12-5	NA	NA	TRBJ2-3	TGTGCTAGTGGTTTGGGTGGGGGGTATGGAGATACGCAGTATTTT	CASGLGGGYGDTQYF
TRBV18	NA	TRBD2	TRBJ2-1	TGTGCCAGCTCACCGGGACTAGCGTCCAATGAGCAGTTCTTC	CASSPGLASNEQFF
TRBV30	few	NA	TRBJ1-1	TGTGCCCGGGACGGTAAATTGAACACTGAAGCTTTCTTT	CARDGKLNTEAFF
TRBV5-1	NA	NA	TRBJ2-3	TGCGCCAGCAGCCCTCGGGTGGGGGTCACAGATACGCAGTATTTT	CASSPRVGVTDTQYF
TRBV9	NA	TRBD1	TRBJ1-6	TGTGCCAGCAGCGTAACAGGGGATAATTCACCCCTCCACTTT	CASSVTGDNSPLHF
TRBV9	NA	TRBD1	TRBJ1-3	TGTGCCAGCAGCTCTTACGGGACAGCTGGAAACACCATATATTTT	CASSSYGTAGNTIYF
TRBV7-3	NA	NA	TRBJ2-1	TGTGCCAGCAGCTTAGGGGACCTCCCAACCTACAATGAGCAGTTCTTC	CASSLGDLPTYNEQFF
TRBV6-6	NA	NA	TRBJ2-3	TGTGCCAGCAGTTACTCGGAGCGGGCAAGCACAGATACGCAGTATTTT	CASSYSERASTDTQYF
TRBV6-6	NA	NA	TRBJ2-1	TGTGCCAGCATCCCGGCCAATTCCTACAATGAGCAGTTCTTC	CASIPANSYNEQFF
TRBV4-3	NA	NA	TRBJ1-1	TGCGCCAGCAGCCAAGGTTATCAGACACTGTCGGCTGAAGCTTTCTTT	CASSQGYQTLSAEAFF
TRBV21-1	NA	NA	TRBJ2-5	TGTGCCAGCACCTACCCATCCTTCTTTCCGAGTTCGTACTTC	CASTYPSFFPSSYF
TRBV28	NA	NA	TRBJ1-2	TGTGCCAGCAGTTACCGACAGCTCTATGGCTACACCTTC	CASSYRQLYGYTF
TRBV7-9	NA	NA	TRBJ2-3	TGTGCCAGCAGCCAAAGGAAGGTCCCAGCTCTCACAGATACGCAGTATTTT	CASSQRKVPALTDTQYF
TRBV9	NA	NA	TRBJ2-7	TGTGCCAGCAGCGTAGAGAAGGGCGAGCAGTACTTC	CASSVEKGEQYF
TRBV2	NA	NA	TRBJ2-1	TGTGCCAGCGCTCAGCACAATGAGCAGTTCTTC	CASAQHNEQFF
TRBV18	NA	NA	TRBJ2-3	TGTGCCAGCTCACCCCGTAGCGGACTCAGCACAGATACGCAGTATTTT	CASSPRSGLSTDTQYF
TRBV30	once	TRBD1	TRBJ1-1	TGTGCCTGGAGTGCAATTTTGACAGGGTCTCCTGAAGCTTTCTTT	CAWSAILTGSPEAFF
TRBV28	few	NA	TRBJ1-5	TGTGCCAGCAGTCGCGGGGGCGGGGGTCAGCCCCAGCATTTT	CASSRGGGGQPQHF
TRBV19	NA	NA	TRBJ2-3	TGTGCCAGTAGGAAAACTAGCACAGATACGCAGTATTTT	CASRKTSTDTQYF
TRBV2	NA	NA	TRBJ2-1	TGTGCCAGCAGGCCAGAGGGGGGGTCCTACAATGAGCAGTTCTTC	CASRPEGGSYNEQFF
TRBV11-2	NA	NA	TRBJ2-7	TGTGCCAGCAGCCGAACTTCCTACGAGCAGTACTTC	CASSRTSYEQYF
TRBV15	NA	TRBD2	TRBJ2-3	TGTGCCACCAGCAGAGGCTCAGGGAGGGTCCCAGATACGCAGTATTTT	CATSRGSGRVPDTQYF
TRBV7-9	once	TRBD1	TRBJ2-7	TGTGCCAGCAGCGCTACCGGGACAGGGGACAACGAGCAGTACTTC	CASSATGTGDNEQYF
TRBV19	NA	NA	TRBJ2-2	TGTGCCAGTACCCAGGGTCGGGTCACCGGGGAGCTGTTTTTT	CASTQGRVTGELFF
TRBV5-1	NA	TRBD2	TRBJ2-7	TGCGCCAGCAGCTTCAGACTAGCGGGAGATCGGGACTACGAGCAGTACTTC	CASSFRLAGDRDYEQYF
TRBV4-1	NA	NA	TRBJ1-2	TGCGCCAGCAGCCGTCCTGGGACTTACTATGGCTACACCTTC	CASSRPGTYYGYTF
TRBV7-9	NA	NA	TRBJ2-3	TGTGCCAGCAGCCCCCGGGACCGCACAAGGGTGGGTACGCAGTATTTT	CASSPRDRTRVGTQYF
TRBV6-1	few	NA	TRBJ2-7	TGTGCCAGCAGACCAGGGCCAGCCAACTACGAGCAGTACTTC	CASRPGPANYEQYF
TRBV7-6	NA	NA	TRBJ2-5	TGTGCCAGCAGCGACCCCCCGAAAACGCGGGTCTATGGGGAGACCCAGTACTTC	CASSDPPKTRVYGETQYF